What follows are 11 T cell receptor beta chains derived from one specimen sequenced in a study of T cell responses to AZD1222 COVID-19 vaccine. TCRdb's table, derived via immunoSEQ multiplex PCR, lists solely in-frame clones and lacks some. The sample holds about 120,000 clones; about 90% are singletons and the top ten take over 7.5%. Sequencing was performed on peripheral blood, taken 28 days after the second AZD1222 dose. These receptors all come from an adult who received the AZD1222 COVID-19 vaccine.

V is TRBV6-5 and J is TRBJ1-2; weak D call: TRBD1 (5 bases). The ends were cut back, 2 bases at V and 8 bases at J, with 15 bases in the middle. Germline assignment: CDR1 MNHEY and CDR2 SVGAGI. The CDR3 loop spans 14 amino acids. The CDR3 is CASSYKPGPGGYTF. The DNA for the CDR3 is TGTGCCAGCAGTTACAAACCGGGGCCTGGAGGCTACACCTTC.

The CDR3 DNA sequence: TGTGCCAGCAGCTCCCGGGGTATCGGCAATCAGCCCCAGCATTTT. The encoded protein is CASSSRGIGNQPQHF. The chain joins TRBV11-2 to TRBJ1-5, with no clear D. V was pared by 4 bases and J by 2 bases, with 12 bases between. Germline CDR1 and CDR2: SGHAT and FQNNGV. This CDR3 has 15 amino acids. Supplemented by reference TRBV11-2 and TRBJ1-5, the full variable domain reads EAGVAQSPRYKIIEKRQSVAFWCNPISGHATLYWYQQILGQGPKLLIQFQNNGVVDDSQLPKDRFSAERLKGVDSTLKIQPAKLEDSAVYLCASSSRGIGNQPQHFGDGTRLSIL.

This clone was seen just once. The chain carries TRBV7-2 and TRBJ1-1; no reliable D call. The germline V gene has CDR1 SGHTA and CDR2 FQGNSA. V lost 0 bases and J 7 bases, leaving 9 bases between the germline ends. The CDR3 runs to 13 residues. CDR3 coding DNA: TGTGCCAGCAGCTTAGCGAGAAGCGGTGAAGCTTTCTTT. Its translation: CASSLARSGEAFF.

The table lists this clone with a few counts. The V gene is TRBV5-8, the J gene TRBJ1-5; 7 nucleotides agree with TRBD1. Germline V gene lookup returns CDR1 SGHTS and CDR2 YDEGEE. The length of the CDR3 is 16 residues. J lost 1 base, V lost 5 bases, and 9 bases had no gene match. The CDR3 DNA follows: TGTGCCAGCAGTAGGACAGGCCCGGGGAGCAATCAGCCCCAGCATTTT. Translated, it gives CASSRTGPGSNQPQHF.

V is TRBV20-1 and J is TRBJ1-1; D gene ambiguous. The CDR3 has 11 amino acids. Germline V gene data show CDR1 as DFQATT and CDR2 as SNEGSKA (reference sequence). V gave up 6 bases and J gave up 6 bases, with 11 bases separating them. The CDR3 sequence: CSAETDAEAFF. The CDR3 DNA sequence: TGCAGTGCCGAAACGGACGCTGAAGCTTTCTTT.

V is TRBV2 and J is TRBJ2-2; the D gene is possibly TRBD1 (6 bases). Deletions cut 2 bases from V and 7 bases from J, with 8 bases between. The germline V gene encodes CDR1 SNHLY and CDR2 FYNNEI. This CDR3 is built from 13 residues. The CDR3 nucleotides are TGTGCCAGCAGTGAAACCAGGGGCGGGGAGCTGTTTTTT. Protein sequence: CASSETRGGELFF.

The rearrangement links TRBV7-9 to TRBJ1-3; the D is unclear. The CDR3 is 13 residues long. V lost 8 bases and J 4 bases, leaving 12 bases between the germline ends. In germline, CDR1 is SEHNR, CDR2 FQNEAQ (reference sequence). CDR3 sequence: CASRWGGGNTIYF. CDR3 coding DNA: TGTGCCAGCCGGTGGGGAGGAGGAAACACCATATATTTT.

This chain joins TRBV6-2 or TRBV6-3 and TRBJ1-3; D is ambiguous. The CDR3 sequence is 16 residues long. Germline V gives CDR1 MNHEY, CDR2 SVGEGT. Trimming removed 3 bases at V and 4 bases at J, with 16 bases between. This CDR3 reads CASSYRSRINGNTIYF. CDR3 sequence (DNA): TGTGCCAGCAGTTATCGGTCCAGGATCAACGGAAACACCATATATTTT.

V gene TRBV4-1 combines with J gene TRBJ1-5; 7 bases fit TRBD1. CDR3 size: 14 residues. Trimming cost V 7 bases and J 6 bases; bases outside gene matches: 9. Germline assignment: CDR1 MGHRA and CDR2 YSYEKL. Written as DNA, the CDR3 is TGCGCCAGCAACCCAAGACAGGGCGGTCAGCCCCAGCATTTT. This codes for CASNPRQGGQPQHF.

J is TRBJ1-2 and V is TRBV28; D is possibly TRBD1 (6 bases). The germline V gene encodes CDR1 MDHEN and CDR2 SYDVKM. There are 13 residues in the CDR3. The V and J ends lost 6 bases and 3 bases respectively, with 11 bases between them. The CDR3 sequence is CASSIQGDYGYTF. The CDR3 DNA follows: TGTGCCAGCAGCATACAGGGAGACTATGGCTACACCTTC.

This clone was found once. The V call is TRBV19, the J call TRBJ2-2; 10 bases are a match to TRBD2. The V gene end was trimmed by 8 bases and the J gene end by 8 bases; junction bases not matched to a gene: 11. CDR1 and CDR2 from the germline V gene are LNHDA and SQIVND (reference sequence). The CDR3 is 15 amino acids. The CDR3 sequence: CASGKLAGNSGELFF. The DNA for the CDR3 is TGTGCCAGTGGGAAACTAGCGGGGAACTCGGGGGAGCTGTTTTTT. The whole variable domain, filled in from reference TRBV19 and TRBJ2-2, reads DGGITQSPKYLFRKEGQNVTLSCEQNLNHDAMYWYRQDPGQGLRLIYYSQIVNDFQKGDIAEGYSVSREKKESFPLTVTSAQKNPTAFYLCASGKLAGNSGELFFGEGSRLTVL.